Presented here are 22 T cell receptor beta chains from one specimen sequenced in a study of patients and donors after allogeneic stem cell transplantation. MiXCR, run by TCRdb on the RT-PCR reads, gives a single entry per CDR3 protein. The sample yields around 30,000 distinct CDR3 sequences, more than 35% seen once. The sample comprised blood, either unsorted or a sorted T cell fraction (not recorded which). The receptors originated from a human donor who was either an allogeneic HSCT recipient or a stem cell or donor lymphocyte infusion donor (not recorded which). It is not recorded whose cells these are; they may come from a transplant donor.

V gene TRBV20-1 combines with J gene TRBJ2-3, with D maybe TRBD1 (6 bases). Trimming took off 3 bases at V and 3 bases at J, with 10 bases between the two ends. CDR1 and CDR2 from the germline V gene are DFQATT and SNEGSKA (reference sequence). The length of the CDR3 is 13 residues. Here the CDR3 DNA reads TGCAGTGCTAGTCGGCAGGGGACAGATACGCAGTATTTT. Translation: CSASRQGTDTQYF.

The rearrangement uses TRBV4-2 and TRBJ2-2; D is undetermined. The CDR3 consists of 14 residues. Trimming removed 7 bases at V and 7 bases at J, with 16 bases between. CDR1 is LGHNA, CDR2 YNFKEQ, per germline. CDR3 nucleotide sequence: TGTGCCAGCAAATCTGATTATGGGGACGGGGAGCTGTTTTTT. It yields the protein CASKSDYGDGELFF.

The CDR3 DNA reads TGTGCCAGCAGCCAAGATGCGAACACTGAAGCTTTCTTT. Translation gives CASSQDANTEAFF. The V and J genes are TRBV4-2 and TRBJ1-1; no clear D gene. The CDR3 is 13 amino acids. The germline V gene has CDR1 LGHNA and CDR2 YNFKEQ. Trimming removed 0 bases from V and 1 base from J, with 3 bases in between.

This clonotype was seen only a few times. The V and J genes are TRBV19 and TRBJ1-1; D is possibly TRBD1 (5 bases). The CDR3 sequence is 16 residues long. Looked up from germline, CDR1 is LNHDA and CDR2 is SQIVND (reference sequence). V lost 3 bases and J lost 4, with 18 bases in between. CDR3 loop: CASSMVLGPRGTEAFF. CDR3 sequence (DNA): TGTGCCAGTAGTATGGTGTTGGGACCAAGGGGCACTGAAGCTTTCTTT.

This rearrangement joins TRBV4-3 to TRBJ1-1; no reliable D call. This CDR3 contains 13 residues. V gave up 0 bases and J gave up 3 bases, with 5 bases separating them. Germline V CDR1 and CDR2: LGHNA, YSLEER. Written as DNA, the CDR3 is TGCGCCAGCAGCCAAGATATCGACACTGAAGCTTTCTTT. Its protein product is CASSQDIDTEAFF.

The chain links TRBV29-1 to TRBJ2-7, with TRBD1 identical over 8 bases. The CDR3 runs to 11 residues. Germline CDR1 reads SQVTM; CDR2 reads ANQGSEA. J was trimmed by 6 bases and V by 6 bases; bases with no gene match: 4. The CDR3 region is CSVRTGTEQYF. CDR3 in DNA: TGCAGCGTCCGGACAGGGACCGAGCAGTACTTC.

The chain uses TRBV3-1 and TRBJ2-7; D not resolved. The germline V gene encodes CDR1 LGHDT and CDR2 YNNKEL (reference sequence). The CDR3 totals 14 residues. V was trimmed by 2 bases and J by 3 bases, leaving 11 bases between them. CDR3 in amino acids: CASSQTHSSYEQYF. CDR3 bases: TGTGCCAGCAGCCAAACTCATTCTAGCTACGAGCAGTACTTC.

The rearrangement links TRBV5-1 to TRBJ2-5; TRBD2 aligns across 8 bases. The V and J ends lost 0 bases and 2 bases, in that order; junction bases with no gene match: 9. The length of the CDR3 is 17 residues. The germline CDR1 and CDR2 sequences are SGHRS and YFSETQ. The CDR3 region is CASSLGPRGAEQETQYF. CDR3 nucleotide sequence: TGCGCCAGCAGCTTGGGTCCGCGGGGGGCGGAACAAGAGACCCAGTACTTC.

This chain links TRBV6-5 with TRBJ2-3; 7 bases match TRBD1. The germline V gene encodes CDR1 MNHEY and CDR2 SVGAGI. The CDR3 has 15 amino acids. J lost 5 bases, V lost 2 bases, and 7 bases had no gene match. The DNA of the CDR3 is TGTGCCAGCAGTTACCCCTCCCAGGGGGTAGATACGCAGTATTTT. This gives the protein CASSYPSQGVDTQYF.

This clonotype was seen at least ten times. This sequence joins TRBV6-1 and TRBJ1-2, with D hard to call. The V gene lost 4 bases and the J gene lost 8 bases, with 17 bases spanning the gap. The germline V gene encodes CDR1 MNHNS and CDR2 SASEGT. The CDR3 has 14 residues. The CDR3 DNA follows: TGTGCCAGCAGTGCGTCCCTCTGGGCAGGCGGCTACACCTTC. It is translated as CASSASLWAGGYTF.

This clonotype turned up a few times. CDR3 region: CASSLAQGAYQPQHF. The CDR3 DNA follows: TGTGCCAGCAGCTTAGCGCAGGGGGCCTATCAGCCCCAGCATTTT. The chain carries TRBV7-6 and TRBJ1-5; TRBD1 matches at 8 bases. Germline assignment: CDR1 SGHVS and CDR2 FNYEAQ. This CDR3 contains 15 residues. V lost 0 bases to trimming and J lost 5 bases; unmatched junction nucleotides: 3.

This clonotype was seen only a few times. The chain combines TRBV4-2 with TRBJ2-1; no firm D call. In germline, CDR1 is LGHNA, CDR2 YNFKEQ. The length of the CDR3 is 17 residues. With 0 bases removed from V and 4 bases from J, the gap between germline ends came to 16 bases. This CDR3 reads CASSQDRSATLYNEQFF. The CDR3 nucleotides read TGTGCCAGCAGCCAAGACCGGTCAGCGACTTTGTACAATGAGCAGTTCTTC.

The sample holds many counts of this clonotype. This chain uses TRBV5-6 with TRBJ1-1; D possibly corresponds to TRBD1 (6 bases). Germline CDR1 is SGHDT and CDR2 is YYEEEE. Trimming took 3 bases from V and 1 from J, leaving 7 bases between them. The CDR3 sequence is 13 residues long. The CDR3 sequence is CASSWGANTEAFF. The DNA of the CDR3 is TGTGCCAGCAGCTGGGGGGCGAACACTGAAGCTTTCTTT.

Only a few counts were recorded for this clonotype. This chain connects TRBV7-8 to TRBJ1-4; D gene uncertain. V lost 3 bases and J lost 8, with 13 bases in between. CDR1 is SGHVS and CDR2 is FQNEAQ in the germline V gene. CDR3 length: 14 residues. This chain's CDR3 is CASSFRKSVEKLFF. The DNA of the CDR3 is TGTGCCAGCAGCTTCAGGAAATCAGTAGAAAAACTGTTTTTT.

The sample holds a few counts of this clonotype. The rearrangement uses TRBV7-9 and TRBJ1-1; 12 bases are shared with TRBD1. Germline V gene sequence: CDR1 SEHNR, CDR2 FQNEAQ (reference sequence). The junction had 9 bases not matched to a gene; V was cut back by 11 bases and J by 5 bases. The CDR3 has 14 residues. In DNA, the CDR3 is TGTGCCGGAGGGGACAGGGGGCCCGGTACTGAAGCTTTCTTT. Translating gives CAGGDRGPGTEAFF.

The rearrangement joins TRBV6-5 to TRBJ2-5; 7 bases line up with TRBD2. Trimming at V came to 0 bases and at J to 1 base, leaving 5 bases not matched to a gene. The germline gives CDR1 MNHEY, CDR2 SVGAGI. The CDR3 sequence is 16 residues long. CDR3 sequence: CASSYSSGEAQETQYF. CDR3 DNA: TGTGCCAGCAGTTACTCAAGCGGGGAGGCCCAAGAGACCCAGTACTTC.

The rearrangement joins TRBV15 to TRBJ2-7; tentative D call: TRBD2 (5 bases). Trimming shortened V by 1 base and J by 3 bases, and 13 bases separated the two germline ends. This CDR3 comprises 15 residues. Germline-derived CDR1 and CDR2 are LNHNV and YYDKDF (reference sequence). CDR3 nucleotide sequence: TGTGCCACCAGCAGAGGGCCTAGCATTGACTACGAGCAGTACTTC. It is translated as CATSRGPSIDYEQYF.

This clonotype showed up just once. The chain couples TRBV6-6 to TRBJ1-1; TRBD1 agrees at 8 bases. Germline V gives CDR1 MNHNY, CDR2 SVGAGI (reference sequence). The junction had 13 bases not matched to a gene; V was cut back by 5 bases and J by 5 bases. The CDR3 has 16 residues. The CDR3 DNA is TGTGCCAGCAGTCGCGACAGGGGCGCACGGAAAACTGAAGCTTTCTTT. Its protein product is CASSRDRGARKTEAFF.

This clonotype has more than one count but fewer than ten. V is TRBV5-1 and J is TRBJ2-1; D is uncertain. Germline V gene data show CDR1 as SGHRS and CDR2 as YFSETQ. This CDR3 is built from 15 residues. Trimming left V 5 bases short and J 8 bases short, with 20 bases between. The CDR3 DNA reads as TGCGCCAGCAGGGTGGATGGTCAACTTAGGGATGAGCAGTTCTTC. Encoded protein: CASRVDGQLRDEQFF. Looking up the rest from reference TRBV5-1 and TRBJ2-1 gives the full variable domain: KAGVTQTPRYLIKTRGQQVTLSCSPISGHRSVSWYQQTPGQGLQFLFEYFSETQRNKGNFPGRFSGRQFSNSRSEMNVSTLELGDSALYLCASRVDGQLRDEQFFGPGTRLTVL.

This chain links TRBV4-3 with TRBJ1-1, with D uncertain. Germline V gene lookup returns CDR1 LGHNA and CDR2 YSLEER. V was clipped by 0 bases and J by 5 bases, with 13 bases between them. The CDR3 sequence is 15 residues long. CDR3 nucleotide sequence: TGCGCCAGCAGCCAAGACGAAGACGTGGGAACTGAAGCTTTCTTT. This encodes CASSQDEDVGTEAFF.

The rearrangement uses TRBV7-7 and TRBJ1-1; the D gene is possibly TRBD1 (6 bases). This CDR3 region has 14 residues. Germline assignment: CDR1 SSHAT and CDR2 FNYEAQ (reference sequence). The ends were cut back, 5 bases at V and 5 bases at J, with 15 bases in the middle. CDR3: CASSPSRGATEAFF. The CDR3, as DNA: TGTGCCAGCAGCCCGTCCAGGGGTGCGACTGAAGCTTTCTTT.

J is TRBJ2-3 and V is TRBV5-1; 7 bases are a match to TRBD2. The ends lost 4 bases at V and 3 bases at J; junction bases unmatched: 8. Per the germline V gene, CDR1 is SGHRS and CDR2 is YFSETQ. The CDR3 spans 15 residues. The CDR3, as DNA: TGCGCCAGCAGCCCTTCGACTAGCAGTACAGATACGCAGTATTTT. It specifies CASSPSTSSTDTQYF.